The 18 T cell receptor beta chains below all came from one sample that was sequenced in a study of shared clonotypes between healthy human individuals. TCRdb keeps only in-frame clones here, not all; method: immunoSEQ multiplex PCR. The sample includes over 950,000 clones, 70% to 85% of them seen just once. Sequenced sample: memory CD4+ T cells from PBMCs. Subset described: CD45RA-negative fraction. The receptors originated from a man younger than 35 in good health. Some clones in this sample may be carry-over from other donors' samples.

The chain has TRBV7-9 and TRBJ2-3; D unresolved. The CDR3 contains 13 residues. Germline values: CDR1 SEHNR, CDR2 FQNEAQ (reference sequence). Trimming stripped 6 bases from V and 1 base from J, with 8 bases between. CDR3 in DNA: TGTGCCAGCAGGAGGAGCGGCACAGATACGCAGTATTTT. Protein sequence: CASRRSGTDTQYF.

The rearrangement uses TRBV5-1 and TRBJ2-6; D ambiguous. V was trimmed by 4 bases and J by 0 bases, leaving 11 bases between them. From germline, CDR1 is SGHRS and CDR2 YFSETQ. The CDR3 sequence is 16 residues long. As DNA, the CDR3 is TGCGCCAGCAGCGACGACGGCTCCTCTGGGGCCAACGTCCTGACTTTC. Its protein product is CASSDDGSSGANVLTF.

In this sample, this clone turned up a few times. This chain joins TRBV29-1 and TRBJ1-4; no firm D call. The CDR3 has 11 residues. Germline assignment: CDR1 SQVTM and CDR2 ANQGSEA. V was pared by 6 bases and J by 11 bases, with 13 bases between. CDR3 bases: TGCAGCGTGGTTGGGGAGGGTAAACTGTTTTTT. It is translated as CSVVGEGKLFF.

This chain connects TRBV28 to TRBJ2-2; D is perhaps TRBD1 or TRBD2 (6 bases each). CDR1 and CDR2 from the germline V gene are MDHEN and SYDVKM. The length of the CDR3 is 15 residues. Trimming pared 7 bases from V and 9 bases from J, leaving 21 bases between. CDR3: CASILGVGGQRELFF. In DNA, the CDR3 is TGTGCCAGCATCCTAGGTGTTGGGGGGCAACGGGAGCTGTTTTTT.

The chain couples TRBV28 to TRBJ2-7; D possibly uses TRBD1 or TRBD2 (5 bases each). The CDR3 totals 15 residues. V lost 5 bases and J lost 6, with 20 bases in between. Germline V gene sequence: CDR1 MDHEN, CDR2 SYDVKM. CDR3 amino acids: CASSLARLRVGEQYF. DNA for the CDR3: TGTGCCAGCAGTCTAGCAAGACTCAGGGTGGGCGAGCAGTACTTC.

The chain carries TRBV5-6 and TRBJ2-3, with D perhaps TRBD1 or TRBD2 (5 bases each). The V gene's germline CDR1 is SGHDT and CDR2 YYEEEE. V was clipped by 0 bases and J by 1 base, with 12 bases between them. This CDR3 has 16 amino acids. DNA of the CDR3: TGTGCCAGCAGCTTGGGAGGGGAAATGGGCACAGATACGCAGTATTTT. The encoded protein is CASSLGGEMGTDTQYF.

Here the CDR3 reads CSGFGHQETQYF. CDR3 DNA sequence: TGCAGCGGCTTCGGGCACCAAGAGACCCAGTACTTC. The V call is TRBV29-1, the J call TRBJ2-5, with D hard to call. This CDR3 is built from 12 residues. The germline V and J ends were trimmed by 7 bases and 0 bases, with 9 bases remaining between them. Germline-derived CDR1 and CDR2 are SQVTM and ANQGSEA.

This clone showed up just a few times. The CDR3 coding sequence is TGTGCCAGCAGCCGGGATGGCAGGGAACTCACAGATACGCAGTATTTT. Amino acids: CASSRDGRELTDTQYF. The V gene is TRBV5-4, the J gene TRBJ2-3; either TRBD1 or TRBD2 may supply D (5 bases each). Germline V CDR1 and CDR2: SGHNT, YYREEE (reference sequence). CDR3 length: 16 amino acids. With 4 bases removed from V and 2 bases from J, the gap between germline ends came to 17 bases.

This clone was seen more than once but under ten times. The chain joins TRBV5-1 to TRBJ2-1, with 7 bases fitting TRBD1. CDR1 is SGHRS, CDR2 YFSETQ, per germline. The J segment lost 7 bases and the V segment lost 2 bases, leaving 12 bases of the junction unmatched. CDR3 length: 16 residues. CDR3 sequence: CASSFMETGYVNEQFF. The CDR3 nucleotides are TGCGCCAGCAGCTTCATGGAGACAGGGTATGTGAATGAGCAGTTCTTC. The full variable domain, in which reference TRBV5-1 and TRBJ2-1 provide the parts outside the CDR3, is KAGVTQTPRYLIKTRGQQVTLSCSPISGHRSVSWYQQTPGQGLQFLFEYFSETQRNKGNFPGRFSGRQFSNSRSEMNVSTLELGDSALYLCASSFMETGYVNEQFFGPGTRLTVL.

The chain couples TRBV4-3 to TRBJ2-5; D call uncertain. Germline CDR1 reads LGHNA; CDR2 reads YSLEER. CDR3 size: 15 residues. V dropped 1 base and J dropped 4 bases, with 13 bases sitting between them. Written as DNA, the CDR3 is TGCGCCAGCAGCCAAGGTCCGGGTACAACAGAGACCCAGTACTTC. Residues: CASSQGPGTTETQYF.

The chain carries TRBV4-1 and TRBJ2-3; D call uncertain. CDR1 and CDR2 (germline): MGHRA, YSYEKL. The CDR3 length is 17 residues. V lost 4 bases, J lost 3 bases, and 20 bases lay in between. CDR3 DNA sequence: TGCGCCAGCAGCCTACTCCCTGGCCCACCCGGAACAGATACGCAGTATTTT. Translated: CASSLLPGPPGTDTQYF.

The chain employs TRBV18 and TRBJ2-7, with unresolved D. CDR3 length equals 17 residues. Trimming cost V 4 bases and J 2 bases, with 21 bases left between them. Germline V gene lookup returns CDR1 KGHSH and CDR2 LQKENI. CDR3 bases: TGTGCCAGCTCACTACCGAGACCGGGTCAGTGGGCCTACGAGCAGTACTTC. This gives the protein CASSLPRPGQWAYEQYF.

This chain connects TRBV19 to TRBJ2-1; 7 positions agree with TRBD2. Germline assignment: CDR1 LNHDA and CDR2 SQIVND (reference sequence). The V segment lost 3 bases and the J segment 9 bases; nucleotides outside the gene matches: 8. This CDR3 region has 14 residues. CDR3 residues: CASSILAEGAEQFF. Here the CDR3 DNA reads TGTGCCAGTAGTATCCTAGCGGAGGGTGCTGAGCAGTTCTTC.

The gene calls are TRBV6-4 and TRBJ1-3; D remains unclear. This CDR3 is built from 14 residues. V gave up 5 bases and J gave up 7 bases, with 15 bases separating them. Germline CDR1 and CDR2: MRHNA and SNTAGT. The CDR3 reads CASSTPGGGNTIYF. The CDR3 bases are TGTGCCAGCAGTACTCCGGGAGGAGGCAACACCATATATTTT.

V and J are TRBV27 and TRBJ1-1; D call uncertain. Deletions cut 6 bases from V and 1 base from J, with 12 bases between. Germline V CDR1 and CDR2: MNHEY, SMNVEV (reference sequence). The CDR3 is made up of 14 amino acids. CDR3 sequence reads: CASRPLAGNTEAFF. DNA of the CDR3: TGTGCCAGCAGACCCCTTGCAGGGAACACTGAAGCTTTCTTT.

This clone was seen a few times. Here the CDR3 reads CASSLSTYDQPQHF. Here the CDR3 DNA reads TGCGCCAGCAGCCTTAGCACTTACGATCAGCCCCAGCATTTT. The chain combines TRBV4-3 with TRBJ1-5; D gene unclear. Germline V gene lookup returns CDR1 LGHNA and CDR2 YSLEER. The ends were cut back, 4 bases at V and 5 bases at J, with 12 bases in the middle. CDR3 size: 14 residues.

Notes on this clone: Only one base separates this from a far larger clonotype, so it likely reflects a read error. This rearrangement joins TRBV29-1 to TRBJ1-1, with no clear D. Germline loops: CDR1 SQVTM, CDR2 ANQGSEA. This CDR3 region has 14 residues. Deletions cut 4 bases from V and 7 bases from J, with 19 bases between. In DNA, the CDR3 is TGCAGCGTTGTCCTAACCCGGGGTGGGGTTGAAGCTTTCTTT. Encoded protein: CSVVLTRGGVEAFF.

This clone was seen a single time. The chain combines TRBV5-8 with TRBJ2-2, with 9 bases that match TRBD1. With 5 bases clipped from V and 2 bases from J, the junction kept 7 bases outside the gene matches. The CDR3 has 16 residues. Germline V gene lookup returns CDR1 SGHTS and CDR2 YDEGEE. The CDR3 DNA sequence: TGTGCCAGCAGATACGGGACAGGGTATAACACCGGGGAGCTGTTTTTT. The encoded protein is CASRYGTGYNTGELFF.